The source of this T cell receptor (beta chain) is a study of blood T cell repertoires in COVID-19. The CDR3 runs to 13 residues. Trimming removed 7 bases at V and 4 bases at J, with 11 bases between. Assay: immunoSEQ multiplex PCR; the TCRdb copy retains only in-frame clones and omits some. The sample lists about 200,000 clones; roughly 86% were seen once. The sequencing sample was made of PBMCs or T cells enriched from blood (not recorded which). V gene TRBV12-3 or TRBV12-4 combines with J gene TRBJ1-5; D ambiguous. The origin of this receptor is a man aged 40-49 years with acute COVID-19. CDR3 nucleotide sequence: TGTGCCAGCACGACATCCTATAATCAGCCCCAGCATTTT. This encodes CASTTSYNQPQHF.